This T cell receptor (beta chain) was recorded in a study of T cell repertoires in aging, cancer and after chemotherapy. Study-level information: Donors were grouped into six age bands spanning 30 or younger through 70 or older. Patients with glioblastoma brain tumors were sampled before and after temozolomide-based therapy.

TRB rearrangements spanning V, D and J were amplified using mixed TRB-A/B primers. Each CDR3 protein gets one entry after TCRdb re-called the multiplex PCR reads with MiXCR. The repertoire has about 1,900 distinct CDR3 sequences, 25% to 30% of them found once; the top ten carry roughly half. Amplification of TCR beta used genomic DNA extracted from peripheral blood. In germline, CDR1 is MDHEN, CDR2 SYDVKM. The ends lost 4 bases at V and 5 bases at J; junction bases unmatched: 4. The CDR3 spans 14 residues. Source material: blood. V and J are TRBV28 and TRBJ1-4; 7 nucleotides line up with TRBD1. This TCR derives from a human donor with a solid tumor. Written as DNA, the CDR3 is TGTGCCAGCAGTTCGGGACAGAGGAATGAAAAACTGTTTTTT. Its protein is CASSSGQRNEKLFF.